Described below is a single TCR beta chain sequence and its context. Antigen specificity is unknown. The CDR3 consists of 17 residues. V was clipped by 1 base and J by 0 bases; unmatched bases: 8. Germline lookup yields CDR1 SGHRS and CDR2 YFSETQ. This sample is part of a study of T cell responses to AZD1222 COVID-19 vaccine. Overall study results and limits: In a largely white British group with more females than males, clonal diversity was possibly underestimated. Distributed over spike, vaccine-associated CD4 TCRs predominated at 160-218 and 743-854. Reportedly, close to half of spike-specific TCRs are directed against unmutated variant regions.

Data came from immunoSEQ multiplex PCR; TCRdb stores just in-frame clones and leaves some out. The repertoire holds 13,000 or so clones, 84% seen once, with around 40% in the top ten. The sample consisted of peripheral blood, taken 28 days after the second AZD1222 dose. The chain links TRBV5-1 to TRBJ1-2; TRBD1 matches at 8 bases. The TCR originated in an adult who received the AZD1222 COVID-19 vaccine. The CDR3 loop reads CASSLTTGTGANYGYTF. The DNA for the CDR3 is TGCGCCAGCAGCTTGACGACTGGGACAGGAGCTAACTATGGCTACACCTTC.